This TCR beta chain was retrieved from a study of blood T cell repertoires in COVID-19 (dated by TCRdb to about 2020). With respect to the entire study: Samples covering the acute and convalescent phases of COVID-19 were provided by collaborators in the United States, Italy and Spain. Where available, HLA class I and class II types were obtained from metadata supplied by the sample provider rather than from assay-based typing. Samples were obtained from the ongoing ImmuneRACE study (first 160 participants) and from over 1,000 subjects provided by 6 global collaborators. Nearly every sample came with metadata listing a de-identified subject ID, COVID-19 status, age in years and sex. The material from the prospective study consisted of cDNA or gDNA derived from T cells, B-cell-depleted T cells, or PBMCs. Deeply sampled blood TCRbeta repertoires from subjects exposed to, actively infected with, or recovered from COVID-19 were included in the dataset. The repertoires were released in a freely available public database meant as a resource for research on the immune response to SARS-CoV-2. Here is what the overall study found, with its caveats: The amount of clinical and demographic metadata varied by source and participant and was provided uncurated.

A word on this clone: Its antigen is unknown. Base qualities were left out, and no much larger clone turns up one base away.

The collaborating institutions used their own protocols to collect whole blood in K2EDTA tubes. For TCRbeta analysis, collaborator samples were shipped as frozen whole blood, as isolated PBMCs, or as DNA extracted from either sample type. TCRbeta CDR3 regions were amplified from genomic DNA by means of the immunoSEQ Assay, a bias-controlled multiplex PCR. As for how the authors treated the data: The number of nucleated cells in each sample was estimated from the amplification of reference gene primers within the assay. Sequence reads were collapsed and filtered to measure the absolute abundance of every unique TCRbeta CDR3 rearrangement. For each sample, productive Simpson clonality was calculated as the square root of Simpson's diversity index across productive rearrangements. The table comes from immuneACCESS by way of TCRdb, which keeps in-frame sequences with V and J called. Part of the clones is missing from these tables; in studies checked, under half for an unresolved V gene and the rest for unknown reasons. That table is the source of V, J and clone size, and D and trimming were worked out from the DNA. The sample table lists around 120,000 clones, about 77% of them with a count of one. The ten biggest clones cover 20% to 30% of the sample.

CDR1 SGHAT and CDR2 FQNNGV were looked up in the germline V gene. Trimming takes 6 bases off V and 10 bases off J; junction bases not matched to a gene: 9. The CDR3 numbers 14 residues from cysteine through phenylalanine. The only DNA kept is the CDR3, 42 bases in frame from the first base. Sequenced sample: peripheral blood. The chain uses TRBV11-2 and TRBJ2-3; 11 bases in between match TRBD2. This TCR came from a human donor in a cohort sampled during active COVID-19. The CDR3 reads as follows: CASRRLAGRPSQYF. The DNA reads TGTGCCAGCAGAAGACTAGCGGGACGTCCCTCGCAGTATTTT.